This T cell receptor (beta chain) was captured by sequencing in a study of CD8+ T cells in alopecia areata. Overall study context: Treated individuals took tofacitinib by mouth, 5 to 10 mg twice daily. Dosing with tofacitinib proceeded for 6 to 18 months, followed by 6 months off drug.

Once RNA had been extracted, it was reverse transcribed into cDNA to act as the sequencing template. TCRdb keeps only in-frame clones here, not all; method: immunoSEQ multiplex PCR. The table lists about 150,000 clones, about 87% of them singletons. The CDR3 length is 16 residues. V shed 1 base and J shed 3 bases, with 13 bases lying between them. Per the germline V gene, CDR1 is SGHTA and CDR2 is FQGNSA. Researchers picked out CD4+ and CD8+ T cells from PBMCs by sorting. The receptor comes from a human donor with alopecia areata. Here the sequenced sample was CD8+ T cells sorted from blood, taken at week 0. The chain recombines TRBV7-2 with TRBJ1-3, with D possibly being TRBD1 (6 bases). The CDR3 nucleotides read TGTGCCAGCAGCTTAGATGCGGGACACAGTGGAAACACCATATATTTT. This sequence encodes CASSLDAGHSGNTIYF.